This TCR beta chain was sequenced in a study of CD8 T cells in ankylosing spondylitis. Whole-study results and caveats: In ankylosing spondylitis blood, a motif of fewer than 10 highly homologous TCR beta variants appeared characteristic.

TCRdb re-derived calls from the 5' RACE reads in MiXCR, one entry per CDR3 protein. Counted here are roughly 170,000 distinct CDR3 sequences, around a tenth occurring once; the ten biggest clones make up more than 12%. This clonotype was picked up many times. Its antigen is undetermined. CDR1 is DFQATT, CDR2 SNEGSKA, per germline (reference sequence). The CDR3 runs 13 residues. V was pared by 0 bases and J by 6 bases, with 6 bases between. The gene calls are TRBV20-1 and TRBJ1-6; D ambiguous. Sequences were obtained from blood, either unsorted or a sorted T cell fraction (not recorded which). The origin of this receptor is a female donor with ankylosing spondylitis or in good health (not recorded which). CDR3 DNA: TGCAGTGCTAGAGATCGGCTTAATTCACCCCTCCACTTT. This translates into CSARDRLNSPLHF.